Following are 22 T cell receptor beta chains from one sample sequenced in a study of T cells in Graves' hyperthyroidism and ophthalmopathy (dated by TCRdb to between 2017 and 2020). Library preparation employed multiplex PCR. For sequencing, an Illumina HiSeq 2000 was employed. TCR beta CDR3 regions were amplified from RNA transcripts. The first round of RT-PCR for the TCR CDR3 was performed with the HTBI primer set and the Qiagen OneStep RT-PCR kit. TCRdb trimmed public reads at Q25 via fastp, called clones via MiXCR and kept in-frame beta chains. Records with the same CDR3 protein are collapsed into one entry carrying the most frequent genes and DNA. This sample gives roughly 550,000 distinct CDR3 sequences in total; approximately 16% of them show up just once. Less than 30% of the sample is in the top ten clones. Input material: blood. The receptors were gathered from a woman aged 25 to 39 with Graves' ophthalmopathy.

The chain carries TRBV7-8 and TRBJ2-2, with 7 bases aligning to TRBD2. V shed 5 bases and J 3 bases; nucleotides not matched to a gene: 9. The CDR3 loop spans 16 amino acids. CDR1 is SGHVS, CDR2 FQNEAQ, per germline. The CDR3 DNA reads TGTGCCAGCAGCGACCTCCTGGGGAGGGACACCGGGGAGCTGTTTTTT. This gives the protein CASSDLLGRDTGELFF. Full variable domain (missing parts from reference TRBV7-8 and TRBJ2-2): GAGVSQSPRYKVAKRGQDVALRCDPISGHVSLFWYQQALGQGPEFLTYFQNEAQLDKSGLPSDRFFAERPEGSVSTLKIQRTQQEDSAVYLCASSDLLGRDTGELFFGEGSRLTVL.

The rearrangement joins TRBV3-1 to TRBJ2-5; D assignment may be TRBD1 or TRBD2 (5 bases each). Germline CDR1 LGHDT, CDR2 YNNKEL (reference sequence). Trimming cost V 3 bases and J 7 bases, with 18 bases left between them. The CDR3 is 15 amino acids. The CDR3 sequence: CASSQARGVGVTQYF. CDR3 nucleotides: TGTGCCAGCAGCCAGGCCCGGGGAGTGGGGGTGACCCAGTACTTC.

This clonotype has at least ten counts. This chain uses TRBV19 with TRBJ2-7; maybe TRBD2 (6 bases). Trimming removed 3 bases at V and 4 bases at J, with 13 bases between. There are 14 residues in the CDR3. The germline V gene has CDR1 LNHDA and CDR2 SQIVND (reference sequence). The CDR3 nucleotides read TGTGCCAGTAGTATCGGTGCGGGGAGTTACGAGCAGTACTTC. This codes for CASSIGAGSYEQYF.

The chain carries TRBV9 and TRBJ2-3, with TRBD2 matching over 9 bases. Trimming removed 0 bases from V and 6 bases from J; junction bases left unmatched: 8. In germline, CDR1 is SGDLS, CDR2 YYNGEE. CDR3 length: 16 residues. CDR3 sequence: CASSVGGLALSDTQYF. The CDR3 nucleotides are TGTGCCAGCAGCGTAGGTGGACTAGCGTTGTCGGATACGCAGTATTTT.

There are a few counts of this clonotype. The V call is TRBV14, the J call TRBJ2-7; 9 bases map to TRBD1. The CDR3 is 14 residues long. Germline V gene lookup returns CDR1 SGHDN and CDR2 FVKESK. V was pared by 4 bases and J by 4 bases, with 5 bases of the junction left unmatched. The CDR3, as DNA: TGTGCCAGCAGCCGAACGGGACAGGGTTACGAGCAGTACTTC. Protein product: CASSRTGQGYEQYF.

This chain uses TRBV19 with TRBJ2-5, with 10 bases identical to TRBD2. The CDR3 length is 16 residues. V gave up 2 bases and J gave up 9 bases; unmatched junction bases: 12. Per the germline V gene, CDR1 is LNHDA and CDR2 is SQIVND (reference sequence). The chain's CDR3 is CASSIRRLAGGEAQYF. DNA of the CDR3: TGTGCCAGTAGTATAAGGCGGTTAGCGGGAGGCGAGGCCCAGTACTTC.

The rearrangement links TRBV20-1 to TRBJ2-7; no clear D gene. Trimming cost V 0 bases and J 9 bases, with 12 bases left between them. This CDR3 comprises 12 residues. Germline-derived CDR1 and CDR2 are DFQATT and SNEGSKA (reference sequence). The CDR3 region has the DNA TGCAGTGCTAGAGACCCTGAGCGTGGGCAGTACTTC. Its translation: CSARDPERGQYF.

Ten or more counts support this clonotype. The rearrangement joins TRBV20-1 to TRBJ2-1; TRBD1 agrees at 7 bases. The germline CDR1 and CDR2 sequences are DFQATT and SNEGSKA (reference sequence). Trimming at V came to 2 bases and at J to 2 bases, leaving 9 bases not matched to a gene. The CDR3 extends over 16 amino acids. This chain's CDR3 is CSARFDREMPYNEQFF. CDR3 sequence (DNA): TGCAGTGCTAGATTTGACAGGGAGATGCCCTACAATGAGCAGTTCTTC.

This clonotype was detected once. A much larger clonotype is one base distant, so this may be a read error. The chain links TRBV18 to TRBJ2-7, with a possible D match to TRBD1 (7 bases). This CDR3 has 15 residues. Germline assignment: CDR1 KGHSH and CDR2 LQKENI. CDR3 sequence: CASPPQGRGDYEQYF. The CDR3, as DNA: TGTGCCAGCCCACCACAGGGCAGGGGGGACTACGAGCAGTACTTC.

This clonotype was seen many times. The chain carries TRBV2 and TRBJ2-7; TRBD1 might be the D (6 bases). The V gene's germline CDR1 is SNHLY and CDR2 FYNNEI. This CDR3 is 16 amino acids long. V dropped 6 bases and J dropped 5 bases, with 23 bases sitting between them. The CDR3 sequence: CASRKGDSSKGDEQYF. As DNA, the CDR3 is TGTGCCAGCAGGAAGGGGGATAGCAGTAAGGGGGACGAGCAGTACTTC. The full variable domain, rest sourced from reference TRBV2 and TRBJ2-7, is EPEVTQTPSHQVTQMGQEVILRCVPISNHLYFYWYRQILGQKVEFLVSFYNNEISEKSEIFDDQFSVERPDGSNFTLKIRSTKLEDSAMYFCASRKGDSSKGDEQYFGPGTRLTVT.

Of note for this clonotype: This may stem from a read error, because a much larger clone lies one nucleotide away. The genes are TRBV20-1 and TRBJ2-7; TRBD2 matches at 12 bases. CDR3 length: 13 amino acids. The germline CDR1 and CDR2 sequences are DFQATT and SNEGSKA (reference sequence). CDR3 residues: CSATRTSGDEQHF. Here the CDR3 DNA reads TGCAGTGCTACCAGGACTAGCGGGGACGAGCAGCACTTC.

This clonotype was seen ten or more times. The chain joins TRBV27 to TRBJ1-1, with D possibly being TRBD1 (5 bases). CDR3 length: 14 residues. Germline V gene sequence: CDR1 MNHEY, CDR2 SMNVEV (reference sequence). V lost 9 bases and J 0 bases, leaving 14 bases between the germline ends. This CDR3 is CASLPRGMNTEAFF. The CDR3, as DNA: TGTGCCAGTCTTCCGCGGGGCATGAACACTGAAGCTTTCTTT.

This clonotype occurred many times. This CDR3 is CASSSVGLYEQYF. The CDR3 DNA follows: TGCGCCAGCAGTTCGGTGGGGCTCTACGAGCAGTACTTC. V and J are TRBV5-1 and TRBJ2-7, with a tentative D call TRBD1 (5 bases). CDR1 SGHRS and CDR2 YFSETQ come from the germline V gene. The V and J ends lost 5 bases and 3 bases respectively, with 12 bases between them. The CDR3 spans 13 residues.

This clonotype has at least ten counts. The chain links TRBV6-1 to TRBJ2-7; D perhaps matches TRBD2 (5 bases). The germline V gene has CDR1 MNHNS and CDR2 SASEGT. Trimming cost V 6 bases and J 6 bases, with 12 bases left between them. This CDR3 comprises 12 residues. The DNA for the CDR3 is TGTGCCAGCAGAGAGGGTAGAGGCGAGCAGTACTTC. This sequence encodes CASREGRGEQYF.

The CDR3 DNA follows: TGTGCCAGCAGCGAGCGGAGAGACAATGAGCAGTTCTTC. Residues: CASSERRDNEQFF. The chain recombines TRBV7-3 with TRBJ2-1; TRBD2 might be the D (5 bases). Trimming stripped 5 bases from V and 5 bases from J, with 10 bases between. CDR1 is SGHTA and CDR2 is FQGTGA in the germline V gene. This CDR3 spans 13 amino acids.

As to this clonotype: Its ends do not fully match the called genes, so a read error is possible. This chain connects TRBV20-1 to TRBJ2-1; TRBD2 agrees at 8 bases. Germline V gene lookup returns CDR1 DFQATT and CDR2 SNEGSKA (reference sequence). The CDR3 sequence is 16 residues long. The DNA for the CDR3 is TGCAGTGCTAGAGACCGCCGAGGACTAGCTTACATAGAGCAAGTCTTC. Its translation: CSARDRRGLAYIEQVF.

The chain carries TRBV3-2 and TRBJ1-2. TRBV3-2 is a documented pseudogene. The length of the CDR3 is 14 residues. The CDR3: CASSQERGLYGYTF. For the CDR3, the DNA is TGTGCCAGCAGCCAAGAGAGAGGTCTCTATGGCTACACCTTC.

This rearrangement joins TRBV4-3 to TRBJ2-5; D gene ambiguous. The V end lost 0 bases, the J end lost 4 bases, and 12 bases lay between the germline ends. The CDR3 has 15 amino acids. Per the germline V gene, CDR1 is LGHNA and CDR2 is YSLEER. CDR3 region: CASSQDHRRPETQYF. The CDR3 nucleotides are TGCGCCAGCAGCCAAGATCATAGGCGACCAGAGACCCAGTACTTC.

The table lists this clonotype with many counts. The chain recombines TRBV20-1 with TRBJ1-1, with 9 bases identical to TRBD1. Germline assignment: CDR1 DFQATT and CDR2 SNEGSKA (reference sequence). The CDR3 extends over 15 amino acids. The J segment lost 5 bases and the V segment lost 1 base, leaving 8 bases of the junction unmatched. The CDR3 coding sequence is TGCAGTGCTAGAGCCGGGACAGGGAGGGGGACTGAAGCTTTCTTT. This gives the protein CSARAGTGRGTEAFF.

In its sample, this clonotype was seen many times. The V gene is TRBV28, the J gene TRBJ2-1; D remains ambiguous. The length of the CDR3 is 14 residues. Germline V gene data show CDR1 as MDHEN and CDR2 as SYDVKM. Trimming stripped 2 bases from V and 5 bases from J, with 10 bases between. CDR3 in DNA: TGTGCCAGCAGTTTAATCGCACAGAACAATGAGCAGTTCTTC. It specifies CASSLIAQNNEQFF.

This clonotype was seen repeatedly, ten times or more. The DNA of the CDR3 is TGTGCCAGCAGCCGAACAGAATTCGCGGGCTACACCTTC. It yields the protein CASSRTEFAGYTF. J is TRBJ1-2 and V is TRBV12-3 or TRBV12-4; no clear D. The CDR3 has 13 amino acids. The ends were cut back, 6 bases at V and 8 bases at J, with 16 bases in the middle.

This clonotype was recorded a few times. V gene TRBV12-5 combines with J gene TRBJ2-1; tentatively, D is TRBD2 (6 bases). This CDR3 is built from 13 residues. Per the germline V gene, CDR1 is LGHNT and CDR2 is FRNRAP. V was trimmed by 5 bases and J by 8 bases, leaving 13 bases between them. In DNA, the CDR3 is TGTGCTAGTGGTCCCACGGAGGGCGATGAGCAGTTCTTC. It translates to CASGPTEGDEQFF.